This T cell receptor beta chain was sequenced in a study of shared clonotypes between healthy human individuals. The assay was immunoSEQ multiplex PCR, and TCRdb's table has in-frame clones only and misses some. The sample lists roughly 2.5 million clones; roughly 92% were seen once. Germline assignment: CDR1 MNHEY and CDR2 SVGAGI. This CDR3 is built from 14 residues. The ends were cut back, 6 bases at V and 6 bases at J, with 17 bases in the middle. The sequence derives from a man aged 18 to 30 in good health. This chain connects TRBV6-5 to TRBJ1-2; tentative D call: TRBD1 (5 bases). The sample was naive CD4+ T cells sorted from blood. Subset indicated: CD45RA+ positively selected. The CDR3 reads CASSSRQNVHGYTF. As DNA, the CDR3 is TGTGCCAGCAGCTCCCGACAGAATGTACATGGCTACACCTTC.